Presented here are 18 T cell receptor beta chains from one specimen sequenced in a study of blood T cells in healthy people across ages. It was with a sample-barcoded 5' primer and a J-beta primer mix that a second PCR of about 6 to 11 cycles was run. TCRdb redid the calling of the 5' RACE reads with MiXCR, one entry per CDR3 protein. The repertoire holds 1.5 million to 2 million distinct CDR3 sequences, with 30% to 40% as singletons. The material sequenced was blood. The receptors come from a woman aged 25 to 45 in good health.

The rearrangement joins TRBV20-1 to TRBJ2-1; perhaps TRBD1 as D (5 bases). The germline CDR1 and CDR2 sequences are DFQATT and SNEGSKA (reference sequence). Between the trimmed V and J ends, which lost 5 bases and 7 bases, there was a span of 9 bases. The CDR3 spans 11 residues. The CDR3 region has the DNA TGCAGTGCTGGGTCAGGGAATGAGCAGTTCTTC. It specifies CSAGSGNEQFF.

The chain links TRBV5-6 to TRBJ2-7, with 8 bases matching TRBD1. The CDR3 loop spans 14 amino acids. With 2 bases clipped from V and 7 bases from J, the junction kept 8 bases outside the gene matches. Germline V gene lookup returns CDR1 SGHDT and CDR2 YYEEEE. The CDR3 region has the DNA TGTGCCAGCAGCTTCGGGACAGGAGTGTTGGAGCAGTACTTC. Encoded protein: CASSFGTGVLEQYF.

This chain joins TRBV4-1 and TRBJ2-1, with 7 bases matching TRBD1. This CDR3 spans 16 amino acids. V dropped 5 bases and J dropped 5; count of bases not matched to a gene: 12. The germline V gene encodes CDR1 MGHRA and CDR2 YSYEKL. The CDR3 loop reads CASSSPDAGTDNEQFF. Here the CDR3 DNA reads TGCGCCAGCAGCTCGCCCGACGCCGGGACAGACAATGAGCAGTTCTTC.

This clonotype was seen at least ten times. The rearrangement joins TRBV2 to TRBJ2-1; 8 bases align to TRBD2. This CDR3 comprises 14 residues. After removal of 6 bases from V and 6 bases from J, the junction contained 7 bases not matched to a gene. Germline V lookup: CDR1 SNHLY, CDR2 FYNNEI. CDR3 amino acids: CASRSSGRSNEQFF. The CDR3 nucleotides read TGTGCCAGCAGGTCCAGCGGGAGATCCAATGAGCAGTTCTTC.

V is TRBV20-1 and J is TRBJ2-1; D unclear. V shed 5 bases and J shed 1 base, with 6 bases lying between them. Germline CDR1 reads DFQATT; CDR2 reads SNEGSKA (reference sequence). The CDR3 contains 12 residues. The CDR3 here is CSAEESYNEQFF. DNA of the CDR3: TGCAGTGCTGAGGAATCCTACAATGAGCAGTTCTTC.

This clonotype was picked up a small number of times. J is TRBJ2-1 and V is TRBV2; D perhaps matches TRBD1 (5 bases). Per the germline V gene, CDR1 is SNHLY and CDR2 is FYNNEI. V lost 5 bases and J lost 7, with 9 bases in between. The CDR3 is made up of 12 amino acids. CDR3 in amino acids: CASSWGPNEQFF. CDR3 nucleotides: TGTGCCAGCAGTTGGGGCCCTAATGAGCAGTTCTTC. Based on the CDR3 plus reference TRBV2 and TRBJ2-1, the full variable domain is EPEVTQTPSHQVTQMGQEVILRCVPISNHLYFYWYRQILGQKVEFLVSFYNNEISEKSEIFDDQFSVERPDGSNFTLKIRSTKLEDSAMYFCASSWGPNEQFFGPGTRLTVL.

Written as DNA, the CDR3 is TGTGCCAGCTCACCCCTCCAGGTTGCAGGCACTGAAGCTTTCTTT. Translation: CASSPLQVAGTEAFF. The chain links TRBV18 to TRBJ1-1; D remains ambiguous. The germline V gene encodes CDR1 KGHSH and CDR2 LQKENI. The CDR3 spans 15 residues. V lost 3 bases and J lost 4, with 15 bases in between.

The sample holds one count of this clonotype. One junction end does not reproduce the germline sequence, and a read error may be involved. The J gene is TRBJ1-2, the V gene TRBV28; 7 bases map to TRBD1. Germline loops: CDR1 MDHEN, CDR2 SYDVKM. The CDR3 covers 18 residues. The CDR3 sequence: CVSSSPGTATTISYGYTF. The CDR3 coding sequence is TGTGTCAGCAGTTCCCCCGGGACAGCGACTACTATTAGCTATGGCTACACCTTC.

The rearrangement joins TRBV20-1 to TRBJ1-6; D ambiguous. CDR1 and CDR2 from the germline V gene are DFQATT and SNEGSKA (reference sequence). Trimming took 1 base from V and 0 from J, leaving 4 bases between them. The CDR3 has 14 residues. The CDR3 reads CSARVSSYNSPLHF. The DNA of the CDR3 is TGCAGTGCTAGAGTGAGCTCCTATAATTCACCCCTCCACTTT.

This clonotype was counted ten times or more. The chain combines TRBV27 with TRBJ2-1; D possibly uses TRBD1 or TRBD2 (5 bases each). From germline, CDR1 is MNHEY and CDR2 SMNVEV (reference sequence). This CDR3 is 13 amino acids long. V lost 8 bases to trimming and J lost 10 bases, with 18 bases between them. The CDR3 here is CASGEGTPWEQFF. Written as DNA, the CDR3 is TGTGCCAGCGGTGAGGGGACCCCATGGGAGCAGTTCTTC.

V and J are TRBV6-5 and TRBJ2-7, with D possibly TRBD1 on 5 matching bases. CDR3 length: 19 residues. Germline-derived CDR1 and CDR2 are MNHEY and SVGAGI. Trimming stripped 0 bases from V and 0 bases from J, with 21 bases between. CDR3 sequence reads: CASSYSTALDTSTSYEQYF. DNA for the CDR3: TGTGCCAGCAGTTACTCGACTGCCCTGGACACTTCCACCTCCTACGAGCAGTACTTC.

This chain connects TRBV29-1 to TRBJ2-1, with 9 bases that match TRBD2. Germline V gene data show CDR1 as SQVTM and CDR2 as ANQGSEA. With V trimmed by 4 bases and J by 5 bases, 3 bases remained unmatched. CDR3 length: 13 amino acids. This chain's CDR3 is CSVASGRHNEQFF. CDR3 nucleotide sequence: TGCAGCGTTGCCAGCGGGAGGCACAATGAGCAGTTCTTC.

The chain links TRBV12-3 or TRBV12-4 to TRBJ2-3; D may be TRBD2 (7 bases). V lost 8 bases and J 1 base, leaving 13 bases between the germline ends. The CDR3 totals 14 residues. As DNA, the CDR3 is TGTGCCAGCTCCGGGAGGACAGGCACAGATACGCAGTATTTT. It is translated as CASSGRTGTDTQYF.

This clonotype was counted between two and nine times. The chain is built from TRBV9 and TRBJ2-7; 8 bases align to TRBD1. The V gene's germline CDR1 is SGDLS and CDR2 YYNGEE. V lost 0 bases to trimming and J lost 7 bases; unmatched junction nucleotides: 9. The CDR3 extends over 15 amino acids. The DNA of the CDR3 is TGTGCCAGCAGCGTAGCGGACAGGGTCTCCGATGAGCAGTACTTC. Translation: CASSVADRVSDEQYF.

This clonotype was recorded at least ten times. This chain links TRBV29-1 with TRBJ2-7, with 10 positions matching TRBD1. The CDR3 runs to 12 residues. J was trimmed by 3 bases and V by 6 bases; bases with no gene match: 2. CDR1 is SQVTM and CDR2 is ANQGSEA in the germline V gene. The chain's CDR3 is CSVGQGVYEQYF. The CDR3 coding sequence is TGCAGCGTCGGACAGGGGGTCTACGAGCAGTACTTC.

In regard to this clonotype: One end of the junction does not line up with germline, which may come from a read error. CDR3 nucleotides: TGCGCCAGCAGCCAAGAGGCAGGGGCGGTCTATGGCTGCACCTTC. It yields the protein CASSQEAGAVYGCTF. V is TRBV4-1 and J is TRBJ1-2; tentative D call: TRBD1 (6 bases). The CDR3 contains 15 residues. CDR1 MGHRA and CDR2 YSYEKL come from the germline V gene.

This clonotype occurred a few times. The genes are TRBV7-9 and TRBJ2-3; 11 bases are shared with TRBD1. The CDR3 covers 15 residues. Losses at the gene ends were 5 bases for V and 6 bases for J; bases not matched to a gene: 7. Germline V gene sequence: CDR1 SEHNR, CDR2 FQNEAQ (reference sequence). The CDR3 nucleotides read TGTGCCAGCAGCCCTTGGACAGGGGGCTTGGATACGCAGTATTTT. Its protein is CASSPWTGGLDTQYF.

In this sample, this clonotype turned up a few times. The CDR3 sequence is CASREQGGEQYF. CDR3 in DNA: TGTGCCAGCAGGGAACAGGGAGGCGAGCAGTACTTC. The chain links TRBV25-1 to TRBJ2-5, with D possibly called TRBD1 or TRBD2 (6 bases each). The J call may be in error: the DNA end matches TRBJ2-7 better. Germline V gene lookup returns CDR1 MGHDK and CDR2 SYGVNS. This CDR3 spans 12 amino acids.